Following are 5 T cell receptor beta chains from one sample sequenced in a study of identical twins. A single record per CDR3 protein comes from TCRdb applying MiXCR to the 5' RACE reads. The table lists hundreds of thousands of distinct CDR3 sequences, 8.6% of them singletons, with around 0.95% in the top ten. These sequences were also reported in another study, on yellow fever vaccine responses in identical twins.

The sample consisted of PBMCs. The source is a woman younger than 30 in good health.

This clonotype was counted a few times. The V and J genes are TRBV10-3 and TRBJ1-1; D is uncertain. The germline gives CDR1 ENHRY, CDR2 SYGVKD. This CDR3 has 11 amino acids. Trimming stripped 8 bases from V and 0 bases from J, with 4 bases between. Here the CDR3 reads CAIYVNTEAFF. The CDR3 DNA follows: TGTGCCATCTACGTGAACACTGAAGCTTTCTTT.

This chain connects TRBV11-2 to TRBJ2-7; D possibly corresponds to TRBD2 (5 bases). The V end was cut by 2 bases, the J end by 11 bases, with 16 bases between. Germline V CDR1 and CDR2: SGHAT, FQNNGV. The CDR3 runs to 13 residues. The CDR3 nucleotides are TGTGCCAGCAGCTTACATCTTGGGATCGGGGAGTACTTC. This sequence encodes CASSLHLGIGEYF.

This clonotype appeared a few times. This chain connects TRBV15 to TRBJ2-1, with D possibly called TRBD1 or TRBD2 (7 bases each). This CDR3 has 16 amino acids. Trimming cost V 1 base and J 2 bases, with 12 bases left between them. The germline V gene encodes CDR1 LNHNV and CDR2 YYDKDF (reference sequence). The CDR3 loop is CATSRGGGGAYNEQFF. CDR3 sequence (DNA): TGTGCCACCAGCAGAGGGGGAGGGGGCGCCTACAATGAGCAGTTCTTC.

This clonotype showed up many times. The rearrangement links TRBV6-2 or TRBV6-3 to TRBJ2-1; D possibly matches TRBD1 or TRBD2 (6 bases each). V shed 5 bases and J shed 0 bases, with 11 bases lying between them. CDR1 is MNHEY, CDR2 SVGEGT, per germline. This CDR3 contains 15 residues. This CDR3 is CASSEGGSSYNEQFF. CDR3 nucleotides: TGTGCCAGCAGTGAGGGGGGTAGCTCCTACAATGAGCAGTTCTTC.

This clonotype was observed a few times. The chain recombines TRBV7-2 with TRBJ2-7; D not certain. The CDR3 length is 15 residues. V was pared by 5 bases and J by 3 bases, with 17 bases between. The germline V gene encodes CDR1 SGHTA and CDR2 FQGNSA. CDR3 in DNA: TGTGCCAGCAGCCCAGCCCCCCAGGAGATCTACGAGCAGTACTTC. It is translated as CASSPAPQEIYEQYF.